Given below is one TCR beta chain in context. The CDR3 runs to 14 residues. Germline V gives CDR1 MNHEY, CDR2 SMNVEV (reference sequence). Trimming removed 5 bases from V and 0 bases from J, with 8 bases in between. Sequencing used immunoSEQ multiplex PCR; TCRdb keeps in-frame clones, though not all of them. The top ten clones hold 3.5% of a sample with 60,000 to 80,000 clones, around 80% of them seen once. This sample stems from a study of early stage breast cancer tumors. The sample taken for sequencing was blood. The receptor was isolated from a person aged 60 to 70 with breast cancer. The chain links TRBV27 to TRBJ2-1; D ambiguous. The CDR3 sequence is CASSLEDSYNEQFF. The CDR3 DNA follows: TGTGCCAGCAGTCTCGAGGACTCCTACAATGAGCAGTTCTTC.